Below are 7 T cell receptor beta chains sequenced from a single sample in a study of blood T cells in healthy people across ages. It was with a sample-barcoded 5' primer and a J-beta primer mix that a second PCR of about 6 to 12 cycles was run. TCRdb recomputed calls from the 5' RACE reads with MiXCR, one row per CDR3 protein. The sample holds fewer than 2,000,000 distinct CDR3 sequences, around 35% seen once. Material for sequencing was blood. The receptors stem from a woman younger than 45 in good health.

The chain recombines TRBV30 with TRBJ1-5; no clear D. The CDR3 has 17 amino acids. V shed 0 bases and J shed 5 bases, with 20 bases lying between them. Germline V gene lookup returns CDR1 GTSNPN and CDR2 SVGIG (reference sequence). The chain's CDR3 is CAWSVSLSGVGDQPQHF. CDR3 DNA: TGTGCCTGGAGTGTCTCTTTATCTGGGGTAGGAGATCAGCCCCAGCATTTT.

The CDR3 coding sequence is TGTGCAAGTCGCTCGGTGCGGTGGGGGGCAGAGACCCAGTACTTC. Translation gives CASRSVRWGAETQYF. The chain couples TRBV12-2 to TRBJ2-5; the listed D gene, TRBD1, was not tested against the DNA. TRBV12-2 is marked as a pseudogene. CDR3 length equals 15 residues.

This clonotype was counted a few times. This chain links TRBV15 with TRBJ2-7; TRBD1 matches at 7 bases. V lost 3 bases and J lost 1; bases outside the gene matches: 9. CDR1 is LNHNV, CDR2 YYDKDF, per germline (reference sequence). The CDR3 runs 16 residues. CDR3 amino acids: CATSSPARGSSYEQYF. CDR3 in DNA: TGTGCCACCAGCAGCCCTGCCAGGGGGTCTTCCTACGAGCAGTACTTC.

The genes are TRBV3-1 and TRBJ2-1; TRBD2 might be the D (5 bases). CDR1 and CDR2 from the germline V gene are LGHDT and YNNKEL (reference sequence). This CDR3 spans 14 amino acids. V was shortened by 4 bases and J by 9 bases, with 16 bases between the two germline ends. CDR3 nucleotides: TGTGCCAGCAGCCCAACCCCCCTAGCAACTGAGCAGTTCTTC. As protein: CASSPTPLATEQFF.

This clonotype was observed at least ten times. V gene TRBV29-1 combines with J gene TRBJ2-1; 15 bases are shared with TRBD2. V lost 8 bases to trimming and J lost 0 bases; unmatched junction nucleotides: 8. The CDR3 has 17 residues. Germline V gene sequence: CDR1 SQVTM, CDR2 ANQGSEA. CDR3 sequence reads: CSLRGTSGGSSYNEQFF. CDR3 DNA: TGCAGCCTCCGTGGGACTAGCGGGGGGAGCTCCTACAATGAGCAGTTCTTC.

CDR3 sequence (DNA): TGCAGTGCCGACCCGGTAGATACGCAGTATTTT. Protein: CSADPVDTQYF. The chain employs TRBV20-1 and TRBJ2-3; no reliable D call. CDR3 length: 11 residues. Trimming pared 6 bases from V and 5 bases from J, leaving 9 bases between. CDR1 DFQATT and CDR2 SNEGSKA come from the germline V gene (reference sequence).

The V and J genes are TRBV20-1 and TRBJ1-2; D uncertain. CDR1 is DFQATT and CDR2 is SNEGSKA in the germline V gene (reference sequence). Trimming left V 3 bases short and J 2 bases short, with 13 bases between. The CDR3 spans 14 residues. CDR3 amino acids: CSASRSAPNYGYTF. CDR3 in DNA: TGCAGTGCTAGCAGATCGGCCCCAAACTATGGCTACACCTTC.